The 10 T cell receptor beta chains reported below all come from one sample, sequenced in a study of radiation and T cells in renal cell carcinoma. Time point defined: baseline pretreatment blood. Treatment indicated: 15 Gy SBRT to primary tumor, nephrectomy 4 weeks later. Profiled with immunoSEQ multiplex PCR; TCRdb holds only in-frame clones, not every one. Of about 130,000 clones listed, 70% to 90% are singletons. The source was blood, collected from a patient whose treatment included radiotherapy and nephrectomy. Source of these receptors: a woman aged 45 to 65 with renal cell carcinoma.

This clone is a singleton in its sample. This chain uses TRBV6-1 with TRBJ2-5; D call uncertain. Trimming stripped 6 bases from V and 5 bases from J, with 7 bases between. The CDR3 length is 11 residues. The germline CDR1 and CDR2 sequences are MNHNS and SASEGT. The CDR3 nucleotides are TGTGCCAGCAGAGTATTGGAGACCCAGTACTTC. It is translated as CASRVLETQYF.

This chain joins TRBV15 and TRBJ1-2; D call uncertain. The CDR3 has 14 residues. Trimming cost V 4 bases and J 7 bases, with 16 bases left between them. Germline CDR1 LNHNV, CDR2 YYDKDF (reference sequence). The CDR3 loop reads CATSKETSTGGYTF. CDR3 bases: TGTGCCACCAGCAAGGAGACCAGCACCGGTGGCTACACCTTC. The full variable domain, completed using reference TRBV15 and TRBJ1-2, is DAMVIQNPRYQVTQFGKPVTLSCSQTLNHNVMYWYQQKSSQAPKLLFHYYDKDFNNEADTPDNFQSRRPNTSFCFLDIRSPGLGDTAMYLCATSKETSTGGYTFGSGTRLTVV.

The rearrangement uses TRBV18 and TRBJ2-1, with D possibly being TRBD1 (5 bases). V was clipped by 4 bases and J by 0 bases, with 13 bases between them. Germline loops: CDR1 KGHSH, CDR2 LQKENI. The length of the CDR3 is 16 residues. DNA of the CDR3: TGTGCCAGCTCACTAACAGGACGACCCTCCTACAATGAGCAGTTCTTC. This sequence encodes CASSLTGRPSYNEQFF.

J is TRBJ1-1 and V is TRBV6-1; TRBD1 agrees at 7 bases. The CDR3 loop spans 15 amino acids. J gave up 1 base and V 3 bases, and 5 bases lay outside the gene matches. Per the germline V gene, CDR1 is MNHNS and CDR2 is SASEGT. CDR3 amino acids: CASSDSGQRNTEAFF. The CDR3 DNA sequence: TGTGCCAGCAGTGACTCGGGACAGAGGAACACTGAAGCTTTCTTT.

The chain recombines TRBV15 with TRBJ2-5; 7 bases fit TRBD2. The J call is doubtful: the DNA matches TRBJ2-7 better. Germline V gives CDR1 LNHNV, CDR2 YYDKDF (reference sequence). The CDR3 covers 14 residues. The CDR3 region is CATSRAGGSYEQYF. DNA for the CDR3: TGTGCCACCAGCAGAGCGGGGGGTTCCTACGAGCAGTACTTC.

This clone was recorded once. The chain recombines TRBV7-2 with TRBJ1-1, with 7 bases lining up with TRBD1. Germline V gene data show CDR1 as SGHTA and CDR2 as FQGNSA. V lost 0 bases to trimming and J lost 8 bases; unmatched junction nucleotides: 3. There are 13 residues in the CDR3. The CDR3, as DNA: TGTGCCAGCAGCTTAGCGCAGGGGGGGGAAGCTTTCTTT. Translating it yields CASSLAQGGEAFF.

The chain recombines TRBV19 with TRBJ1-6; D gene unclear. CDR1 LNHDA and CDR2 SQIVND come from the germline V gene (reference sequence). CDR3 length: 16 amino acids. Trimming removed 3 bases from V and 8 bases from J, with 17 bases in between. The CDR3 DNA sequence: TGTGCCAGTAGTATCTCGGACGTTGTTGCAGATTCACCCCTCCACTTT. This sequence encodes CASSISDVVADSPLHF.

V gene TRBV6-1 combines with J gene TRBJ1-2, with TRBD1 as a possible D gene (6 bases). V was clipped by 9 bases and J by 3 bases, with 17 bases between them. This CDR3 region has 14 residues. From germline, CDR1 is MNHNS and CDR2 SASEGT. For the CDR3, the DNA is TGTGCCAGTCAGGGTTCGGACAGCCACTATGGCTACACCTTC. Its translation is CASQGSDSHYGYTF.

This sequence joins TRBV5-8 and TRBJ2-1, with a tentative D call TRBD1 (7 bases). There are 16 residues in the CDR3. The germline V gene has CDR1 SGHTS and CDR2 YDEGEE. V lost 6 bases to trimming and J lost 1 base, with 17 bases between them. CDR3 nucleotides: TGTGCCAGCATCGTGGGCCAGGGGGGTTCCTACAATGAGCAGTTCTTC. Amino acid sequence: CASIVGQGGSYNEQFF.

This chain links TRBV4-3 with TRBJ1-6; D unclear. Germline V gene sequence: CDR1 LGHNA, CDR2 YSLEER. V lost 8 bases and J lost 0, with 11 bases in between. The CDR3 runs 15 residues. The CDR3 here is CASAPDYSYNSPLHF. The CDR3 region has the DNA TGCGCCAGCGCACCTGATTACTCCTATAATTCACCCCTCCACTTT.